A selection of T cell receptor beta chains follows, all from one sample in a study of CD8+ T cells in alopecia areata. Clones were read by immunoSEQ multiplex PCR, and TCRdb kept only the in-frame ones, dropping some. The sample lists 200,000 to 250,000 clones, approximately 57% occurring once. Specimen: CD4+ T cells sorted from blood, collected at week 4, from a patient treated with tofacitinib. All receptors derive from a human donor with alopecia areata. The CDR3 runs from the conserved cysteine through the conserved F or W. Fields, in order: J gene, D gene, V gene, clone size, CDR3 DNA, CDR3 protein. The D gene is left open where the match is weak. Clone size is not always given. Where it is, it says once, few, many or a class for expanded clones.

>TRBJ1-2|TRBD1|TRBV29-1|NA
TGCAGCGTTGCCCAGGGGGCTGCTGGCTACACCTTC
CSVAQGAAGYTF
>TRBJ1-1|NA|TRBV30|NA
TGTGCCTGGAGTAGGTGGGGGGACACCAAGAACACTGAAGCTTTCTTT
CAWSRWGDTKNTEAFF
>TRBJ2-1|TRBD2|TRBV25-1|NA
TGTGCCAGCAGTGCCCCGGGGGGGGAGTCCTACAATGAGCAGTTCTTC
CASSAPGGESYNEQFF
>TRBJ1-3|TRBD1|TRBV2|many
TGTGCCAGCAGTGTACAGGGGGCGATCTCTGGAAACACCATATATTTT
CASSVQGAISGNTIYF
>TRBJ1-1|NA|TRBV7-2|few
TGTGCCAGCAGCTTAGAACGGGGTACTGAAGCTTTCTTT
CASSLERGTEAFF
>TRBJ1-4|NA|TRBV4-3|NA
TGCGCCAGCAGCCAAGGAGGGGCAGGGCCTAATGAAAAACTGTTTTTT
CASSQGGAGPNEKLFF
>TRBJ2-5|NA|TRBV9|NA
TGTGCCAGCTCGGGAATCCAAGAGACCCAGTACTTC
CASSGIQETQYF
>TRBJ1-6|NA|TRBV7-8|NA
TGTGCCAGCAGCTTTCTCACGACTAATTCACCCCTCCACTTT
CASSFLTTNSPLHF
>TRBJ2-1|TRBD2|TRBV29-1|few
TGCAGCGTTGCACTAGCGGGGGGCTACAATGAGCAGTTCTTC
CSVALAGGYNEQFF
>TRBJ2-2|TRBD1|TRBV29-1|NA
TGCAGCGTTGAAGATCATTCGAGACAGGGGACCGGGGAGCTGTTTTTT
CSVEDHSRQGTGELFF
>TRBJ2-7|NA|TRBV6-5|NA
TGTGCCAGCAGCATCGATGGTAGTGCCCTCGAGCAGTACTTC
CASSIDGSALEQYF
>TRBJ1-2|TRBD1|TRBV29-1|NA
TGCAGCGTAGGACAGGGCTATGGCTACACCTTC
CSVGQGYGYTF
>TRBJ1-1|NA|TRBV29-1|NA
TGCAGCGTTTTTGACACGGGCGAAGCTTTCTTT
CSVFDTGEAFF
>TRBJ1-1|NA|TRBV6-6|NA
TGTGCCAGCAATCCAGTCCCCGGAGCTGAAGCTTTCTTT
CASNPVPGAEAFF
>TRBJ2-1|NA|TRBV6-5|NA
TGTGCCAGCAGTTACTCGACTAGCAATGAGCAGTTCTTC
CASSYSTSNEQFF
>TRBJ1-2|NA|TRBV5-1|NA
TGCGCCAGCAGGCCCCTTCCGGAGGGAGAAGGCTACACCTTC
CASRPLPEGEGYTF
>TRBJ2-6|TRBD1|TRBV7-2|NA
TGTGCCAGCAGCATCAGACAGGGGGCGACGAACTCTGGGGCCAACGTCCTGACTTTC
CASSIRQGATNSGANVLTF
>TRBJ2-3|NA|TRBV12-5|NA
TGTGCTAGTGGCCAGCAGGGTCCAGATACGCAGTATTTT
CASGQQGPDTQYF
>TRBJ1-2|TRBD1|TRBV30|NA
TGTGCCTGGAGTAGGGACAGGGGTTATGGCTACACCTTC
CAWSRDRGYGYTF
>TRBJ2-1|TRBD2|TRBV29-1|few
TGCAGCGTTGTACGTGGGGCTAGCGGGGAGGAGCAGTTCTTC
CSVVRGASGEEQFF
>TRBJ2-1|NA|TRBV5-1|NA
TGCGCCAGCAGCTCGATCAGACGTGAGCAGTTCTTC
CASSSIRREQFF
>TRBJ1-6|NA|TRBV27|NA
TGTGCCAGCAGTTTAAGTGTGAACGATTCACCCCTCCACTTT
CASSLSVNDSPLHF
>TRBJ2-4|NA|TRBV9|NA
TGTGCCAGCAGCGTCGGGGGAAACATTCAGTACTTC
CASSVGGNIQYF
>TRBJ2-5|NA|TRBV4-3|NA
TGCGCCAGCAGCCAAGTAAGAGGCGGAGAGACCCAGTACTTC
CASSQVRGGETQYF
>TRBJ1-2|NA|TRBV27|once
TGTGCCAGCAACCCCTGGGGGTCTAACTATGGCTACACCTTC
CASNPWGSNYGYTF
>TRBJ2-7|NA|TRBV4-3|NA
TGCGCCAGCAGCCAGGACACGACAGGAGGCCGGTACGAGCAGTACTTC
CASSQDTTGGRYEQYF
>TRBJ1-5|NA|TRBV7-2|NA
TGTGCCAGCAGCTTAGCAGGGACCCAAAATCAGCCCCAGCATTTT
CASSLAGTQNQPQHF
>TRBJ1-2|NA|TRBV10-3|NA
TGTGCCATCAGTAAGGAGACTAACTATGGCTACACCTTC
CAISKETNYGYTF
>TRBJ1-1|NA|TRBV27|NA
TGTGCCAGCAGTTTGGACAAAGTGGCTTCCACTGAAGCTTTCTTT
CASSLDKVASTEAFF
>TRBJ1-5|NA|TRBV29-1|NA
TGCAGCGTTGGAGCACAGGAAAATCAGCCCCAGCATTTT
CSVGAQENQPQHF
>TRBJ1-5|TRBD1|TRBV7-9|NA
TGTGCCAGCAGCAACGGGGACAGGGCGTATCAGCCCCAGCATTTT
CASSNGDRAYQPQHF
>TRBJ2-1|NA|TRBV2|NA
TGTGCCAGCAGTGAAGCAAGGGAGCAGTTCTTC
CASSEAREQFF
>TRBJ2-7|NA|TRBV25-1|NA
TGTGCCAGCAGTGAACCTCTCAGTCCTCCCATCTACGAGCAGTACTTC
CASSEPLSPPIYEQYF
>TRBJ1-5|TRBD1|TRBV27|NA
TGTGCCACCGATAGGACAGGACGAAATCAGCCCCAGCATTTT
CATDRTGRNQPQHF
>TRBJ1-1|TRBD1|TRBV15|NA
TGTGCCACCAGCCCCCGGACAGGGAACACTGAAGCTTTCTTT
CATSPRTGNTEAFF
>TRBJ1-2|NA|TRBV6-6|NA
TGTGCCAGCAGTTACCCGACCAGGGTTGGCGGCTACACCTTC
CASSYPTRVGGYTF
>TRBJ2-7|NA|TRBV4-3|NA
TGCGCCAGCAGCCAAGATAGTAGGACGAGCTCCTACGAGCAGTACTTC
CASSQDSRTSSYEQYF
>TRBJ1-1|NA|TRBV5-1|NA
TGCGCCAGCAGCTTGGCAGGGGCCTCGAAGGCTTTCTTT
CASSLAGASKAFF
>TRBJ1-6|NA|TRBV18|NA
TGTGCCAGCTCACCGCAGTATAATTCACCCCTCCACTTT
CASSPQYNSPLHF
>TRBJ1-1|TRBD1|TRBV5-6|NA
TGTGCCAGCACCCCGACAGGGATCACTGAAGCTTTCTTT
CASTPTGITEAFF
>TRBJ2-1|NA|TRBV30|NA
TGTGCCTGGTTTTTCTATGAGCAGTTCTTC
CAWFFYEQFF
>TRBJ1-2|TRBD1|TRBV10-3|few
TGTGCCATCAGTGAGCCCTTGACAGGGGAGGATGGCTACACCTTC
CAISEPLTGEDGYTF
>TRBJ1-4|NA|TRBV4-1|few
TGCGCCAGCAGCCAGGCCGGGACTTCTGTAAAACTGTTTTTT
CASSQAGTSVKLFF
>TRBJ2-3|NA|TRBV6-6|NA
TGTGCCAGCAGTCCCCGACTTGGATCTAGCACAGATACGCAGTATTTT
CASSPRLGSSTDTQYF
>TRBJ2-6|NA|TRBV2|few
TGTGCCAGCACGGGGTCTGGGGCCAACGTCCTGACTTTC
CASTGSGANVLTF